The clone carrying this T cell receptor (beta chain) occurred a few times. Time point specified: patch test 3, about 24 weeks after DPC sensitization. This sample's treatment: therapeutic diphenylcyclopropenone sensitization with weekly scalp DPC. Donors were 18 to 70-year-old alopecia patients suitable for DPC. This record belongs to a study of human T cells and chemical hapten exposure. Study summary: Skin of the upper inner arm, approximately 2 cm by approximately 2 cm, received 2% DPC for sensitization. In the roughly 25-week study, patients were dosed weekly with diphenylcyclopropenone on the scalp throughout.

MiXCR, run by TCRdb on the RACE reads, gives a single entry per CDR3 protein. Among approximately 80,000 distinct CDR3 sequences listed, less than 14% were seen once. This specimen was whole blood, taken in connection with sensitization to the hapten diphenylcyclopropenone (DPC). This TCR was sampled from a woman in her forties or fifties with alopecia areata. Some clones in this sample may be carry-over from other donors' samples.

This chain's CDR3 is CASSLVSGELFF. The CDR3 DNA follows: TGCGCCAGCAGCTTGGTTTCCGGGGAGCTGTTTTTT. This chain connects TRBV5-1 to TRBJ2-2, with D hard to call. Germline values: CDR1 SGHRS, CDR2 YFSETQ. V was cut by 0 bases and J by 6 bases, with 3 bases left in between. This CDR3 comprises 12 residues.